One sample yielded the 12 T cell receptor beta chains listed below, sequenced in a study of tissue T cells after allogeneic stem cell transplantation. The table came from immunoSEQ multiplex PCR; TCRdb's copy has only in-frame clones and leaves some out. The sample yields about 26,000 clones, about 89% seen once. The starting material was blood, obtained before transplantation. The receptor set was obtained from a male donor older than 55 who later had graft-versus-host disease after an allogeneic stem cell transplant.

This clone came up once. The chain has TRBV7-9 and TRBJ2-5, with a weak D call TRBD2 (7 bases). The V end lost 8 bases, the J end lost 0 bases, and 10 bases lay between the germline ends. CDR1 is SEHNR, CDR2 FQNEAQ, per germline (reference sequence). The CDR3 spans 13 residues. CDR3 DNA: TGTGCCAGCGGGGGGGGCAACCAAGAGACCCAGTACTTC. It yields the protein CASGGGNQETQYF. Full variable domain (outside the CDR3, taken from reference TRBV7-9 and TRBJ2-5): DTGVSQNPRHKITKRGQNVTFRCDPISEHNRLYWYRQTLGQGPEFLTYFQNEAQLEKSRLLSDRFSAERPKGSFSTLEIQRTEQGDSAMYLCASGGGNQETQYFGPGTRLLVL.

The CDR3 coding sequence is TGTGCCAGCAGTTTCTTAAGACAGGTCGTGTTCTTC. It specifies CASSFLRQVVFF. The chain uses TRBV6-2 or TRBV6-3 and TRBJ2-1, with D tentatively TRBD1 (6 bases). CDR1 and CDR2 from the germline V gene are MNHEY and SVGEGT. The CDR3 totals 12 residues. Trimming took 4 bases from V and 15 from J, leaving 16 bases between them.

The gene calls are TRBV30 and TRBJ1-1; D remains ambiguous. Germline-derived CDR1 and CDR2 are GTSNPN and SVGIG (reference sequence). The CDR3 is 15 amino acids. The ends were cut back, 0 bases at V and 5 bases at J, with 16 bases in the middle. CDR3 DNA: TGTGCCTGGAGTGTAAGGGAGAATATGAGGACTGAAGCTTTCTTT. This codes for CAWSVRENMRTEAFF.

The chain joins TRBV4-2 to TRBJ1-6; D is perhaps TRBD1 (6 bases). Germline assignment: CDR1 LGHNA and CDR2 YNFKEQ. This CDR3 region has 16 residues. With 4 bases removed from V and 6 bases from J, the gap between germline ends came to 16 bases. In DNA form, the CDR3 reads TGTGCCAGCAGCCTATCTTCGGACAGTTCTAATTCACCCCTCCACTTT. Residues: CASSLSSDSSNSPLHF.

This chain uses TRBV29-1 with TRBJ2-3; D could derive from TRBD1 or TRBD2 (5 bases each). Germline CDR1 is SQVTM and CDR2 is ANQGSEA. V lost 4 bases and J lost 3, with 8 bases in between. The CDR3 loop spans 12 amino acids. CDR3 DNA sequence: TGCAGCGTTGCGAGGGGTACAGATACGCAGTATTTT. Protein sequence: CSVARGTDTQYF.

This clone has a single count. The J gene is TRBJ1-4, the V gene TRBV27, with a possible D match to TRBD1 (6 bases). CDR1 MNHEY and CDR2 SMNVEV come from the germline V gene (reference sequence). V lost 7 bases, J lost 4 bases, and 16 bases lay in between. The CDR3 has 15 amino acids. The CDR3 sequence: CASTTGLPGNEKLFF. In nucleotides, the CDR3 is TGTGCCAGCACCACAGGGCTGCCTGGTAATGAAAAACTGTTTTTT.

V gene TRBV11-2 combines with J gene TRBJ2-7; no reliable D call. This CDR3 is built from 13 residues. With 5 bases removed from V and 6 bases from J, the gap between germline ends came to 14 bases. Germline V CDR1 and CDR2: SGHAT, FQNNGV. As DNA, the CDR3 is TGTGCCAGCAGCCAACAGATCAAGGGCGAGCAGTACTTC. This codes for CASSQQIKGEQYF.

CDR3 in amino acids: CASMESNRGEQFF. CDR3 nucleotide sequence: TGTGCCAGCATGGAGTCTAACAGGGGTGAGCAGTTCTTC. The rearrangement uses TRBV6-5 and TRBJ2-1; 7 positions agree with TRBD1. The CDR3 runs 13 residues. Germline CDR1 reads MNHEY; CDR2 reads SVGAGI. The V and J ends lost 7 bases and 9 bases, in that order; junction bases with no gene match: 9.

The CDR3 DNA follows: TGTGCCAGCATATCTACGACGACTGAAGCTTTCTTT. Protein product: CASISTTTEAFF. The chain uses TRBV28 and TRBJ1-1; D call uncertain. V shed 7 bases and J shed 5 bases, with 11 bases lying between them. The CDR3 is 12 residues long. Germline-derived CDR1 and CDR2 are MDHEN and SYDVKM.

The gene calls are TRBV11-2 and TRBJ2-2, with D hard to call. The CDR3 contains 15 residues. V lost 1 base, J lost 2 bases, and 8 bases lay in between. Germline CDR1 is SGHAT and CDR2 is FQNNGV. The CDR3 loop is CASSLVETNTGELFF. CDR3 nucleotides: TGTGCCAGCAGCTTAGTCGAGACTAACACCGGGGAGCTGTTTTTT.

The rearrangement joins TRBV19 to TRBJ2-7; D is possibly TRBD1 (6 bases). The CDR3 consists of 12 residues. The germline V and J ends were trimmed by 6 bases and 6 bases, with 12 bases remaining between them. Germline loops: CDR1 LNHDA, CDR2 SQIVND (reference sequence). The CDR3 region is CASSNKGGEQYF. The CDR3 DNA reads as TGTGCCAGTAGCAACAAAGGGGGCGAGCAGTACTTC.

The chain employs TRBV7-8 and TRBJ2-6; 8 bases line up with TRBD1. The germline V gene has CDR1 SGHVS and CDR2 FQNEAQ. With 4 bases clipped from V and 2 bases from J, the junction kept 7 bases outside the gene matches. This CDR3 is built from 17 residues. The CDR3 coding sequence is TGTGCCAGCAGCTCGCTACTACAGGGGGCTGGGGCCAACGTCCTGACTTTC. This gives the protein CASSSLLQGAGANVLTF.